The sequence of this T cell receptor (beta chain) was determined in a study of molecular identifiers for immune sequencing clone quantification. Per germline, CDR1 SEHNR and CDR2 FQNEAQ (reference sequence). The CDR3 extends over 14 amino acids. Trimming took off 0 bases at V and 5 bases at J, with 10 bases between the two ends. Study-wide results and limits: Whereas clones above 20 RNA copies held under 1% of naive-cell molecules, they held over 98% of effector molecules.

TCRdb ran MiXCR on the PCR reads and lists one entry per CDR3 protein. The sample includes 70,000 to 95,000 distinct CDR3 sequences, roughly 19% of them seen just once. This clonotype was seen at least ten times. Its antigen is unidentified. This receptor was identified in a human donor in good health. Some libraries in this study had Jurkat cell RNA spiked in. The chain joins TRBV7-9 to TRBJ1-1, with TRBD1 as a possible D gene (5 bases). Source material: naive CD8+ T cells from blood, with Jurkat cell RNA spiked in. Sample subset: FACS-sorted CD8+CD4-CCR7+CD45RA+ naive T cells. The CDR3 DNA sequence: TGTGCCAGCAGCTTAGCAGGGGTCGGGACTGAAGCTTTCTTT. Translation gives CASSLAGVGTEAFF.